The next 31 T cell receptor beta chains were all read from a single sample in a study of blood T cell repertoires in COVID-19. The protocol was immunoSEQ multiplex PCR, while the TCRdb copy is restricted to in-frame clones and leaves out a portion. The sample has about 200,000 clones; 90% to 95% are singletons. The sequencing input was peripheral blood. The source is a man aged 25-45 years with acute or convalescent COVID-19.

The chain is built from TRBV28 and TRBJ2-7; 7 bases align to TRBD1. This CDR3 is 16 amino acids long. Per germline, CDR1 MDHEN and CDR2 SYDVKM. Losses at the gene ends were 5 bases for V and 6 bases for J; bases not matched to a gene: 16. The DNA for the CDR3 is TGTGCCAGCAGTCGACCCTTCAGGGGGAATTTGGGCGAGCAGTACTTC. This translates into CASSRPFRGNLGEQYF.

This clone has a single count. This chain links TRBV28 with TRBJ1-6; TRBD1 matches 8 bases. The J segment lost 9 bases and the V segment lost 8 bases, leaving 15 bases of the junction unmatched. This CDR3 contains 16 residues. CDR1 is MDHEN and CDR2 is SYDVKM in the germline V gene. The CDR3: CASSGTGIGGGSPLHF. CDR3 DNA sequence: TGTGCCAGCTCCGGGACAGGCATCGGTGGGGGTTCACCCCTCCACTTT.

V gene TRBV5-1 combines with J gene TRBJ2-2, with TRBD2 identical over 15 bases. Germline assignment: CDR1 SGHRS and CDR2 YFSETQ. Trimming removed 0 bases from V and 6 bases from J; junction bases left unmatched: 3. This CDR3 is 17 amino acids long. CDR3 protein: CASSLGGLAGGSGELFF. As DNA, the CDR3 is TGCGCCAGCAGCTTGGGGGGACTAGCGGGAGGCTCCGGGGAGCTGTTTTTT.

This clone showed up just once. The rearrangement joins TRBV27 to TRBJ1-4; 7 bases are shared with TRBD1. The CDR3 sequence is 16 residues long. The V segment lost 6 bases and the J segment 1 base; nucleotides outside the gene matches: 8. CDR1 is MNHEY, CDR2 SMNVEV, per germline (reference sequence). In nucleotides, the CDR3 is TGTGCCAGCAGAACCGGGACAGCGAGAACTAATGAAAAACTGTTTTTT. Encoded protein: CASRTGTARTNEKLFF. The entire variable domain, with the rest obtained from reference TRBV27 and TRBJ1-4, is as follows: EAQVTQNPRYLITVTGKKLTVTCSQNMNHEYMSWYRQDPGLGLRQIYYSMNVEVTDKGDVPEGYKVSRKEKRNFPLILESPSPNQTSLYFCASRTGTARTNEKLFFGSGTQLSVL.

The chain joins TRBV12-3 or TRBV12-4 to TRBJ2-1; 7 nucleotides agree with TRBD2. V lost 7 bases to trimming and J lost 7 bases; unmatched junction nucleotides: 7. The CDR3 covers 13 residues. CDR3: CASNPGLKNEQFF. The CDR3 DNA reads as TGTGCCAGCAACCCGGGACTAAAGAATGAGCAGTTCTTC.

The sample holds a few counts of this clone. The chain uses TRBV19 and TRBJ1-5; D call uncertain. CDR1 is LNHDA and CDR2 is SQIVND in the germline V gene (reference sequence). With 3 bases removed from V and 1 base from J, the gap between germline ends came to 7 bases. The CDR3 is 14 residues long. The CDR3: CASSIHQSNQPQHF. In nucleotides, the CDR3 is TGTGCCAGTAGTATCCATCAGAGCAATCAGCCCCAGCATTTT.

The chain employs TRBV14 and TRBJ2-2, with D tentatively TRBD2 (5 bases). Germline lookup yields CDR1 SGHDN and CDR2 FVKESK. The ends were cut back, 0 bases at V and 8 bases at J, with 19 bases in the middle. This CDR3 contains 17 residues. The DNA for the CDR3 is TGTGCCAGCAGCCAAGACCCTTGGGGATCGGGAAGAGGGGAGCTGTTTTTT. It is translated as CASSQDPWGSGRGELFF. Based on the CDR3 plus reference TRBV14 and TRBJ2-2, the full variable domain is EAGVTQFPSHSVIEKGQTVTLRCDPISGHDNLYWYRRVMGKEIKFLLHFVKESKQDESGMPNNRFLAERTGGTYSTLKVQPAELEDSGVYFCASSQDPWGSGRGELFFGEGSRLTVL.

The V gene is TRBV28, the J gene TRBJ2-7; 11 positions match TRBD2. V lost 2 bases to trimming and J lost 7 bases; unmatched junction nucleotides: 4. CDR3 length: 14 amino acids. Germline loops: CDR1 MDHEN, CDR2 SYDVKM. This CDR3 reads CASSLASGGWEQYF. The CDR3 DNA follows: TGTGCCAGCAGTTTAGCTAGCGGGGGGTGGGAGCAGTACTTC.

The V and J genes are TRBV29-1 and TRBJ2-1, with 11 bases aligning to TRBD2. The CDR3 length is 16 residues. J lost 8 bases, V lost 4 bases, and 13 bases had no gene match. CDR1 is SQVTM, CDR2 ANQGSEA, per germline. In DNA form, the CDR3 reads TGCAGCGTTGGGAAACTAGCGGGAGCCAAGGGGCATGAGCAGTTCTTC. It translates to CSVGKLAGAKGHEQFF.

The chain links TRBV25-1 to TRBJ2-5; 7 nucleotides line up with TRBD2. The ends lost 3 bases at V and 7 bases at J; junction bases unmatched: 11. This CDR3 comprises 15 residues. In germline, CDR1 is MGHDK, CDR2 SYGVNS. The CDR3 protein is CASSDTLAVRGTQYF. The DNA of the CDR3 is TGTGCCAGCAGTGACACCCTAGCGGTCCGGGGGACCCAGTACTTC.

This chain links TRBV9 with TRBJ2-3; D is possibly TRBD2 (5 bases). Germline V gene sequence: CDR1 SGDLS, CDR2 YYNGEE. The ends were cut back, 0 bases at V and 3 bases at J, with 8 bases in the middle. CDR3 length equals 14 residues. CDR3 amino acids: CASSVGSGTDTQYF. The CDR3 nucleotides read TGTGCCAGCAGCGTAGGGAGCGGAACAGATACGCAGTATTTT.

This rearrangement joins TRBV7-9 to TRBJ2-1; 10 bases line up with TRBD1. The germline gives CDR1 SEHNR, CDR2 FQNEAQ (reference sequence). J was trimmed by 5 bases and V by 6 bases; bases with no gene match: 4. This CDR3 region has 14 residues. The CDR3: CASRGTGAHNEQFF. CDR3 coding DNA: TGTGCCAGCAGGGGGACAGGGGCCCACAATGAGCAGTTCTTC.

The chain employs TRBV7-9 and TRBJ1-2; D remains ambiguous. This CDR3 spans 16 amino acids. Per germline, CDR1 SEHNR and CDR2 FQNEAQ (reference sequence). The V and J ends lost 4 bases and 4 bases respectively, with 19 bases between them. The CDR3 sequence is CASSSAGANPSYGYTF. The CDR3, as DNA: TGTGCCAGCAGCTCTGCGGGCGCGAATCCTAGCTATGGCTACACCTTC.

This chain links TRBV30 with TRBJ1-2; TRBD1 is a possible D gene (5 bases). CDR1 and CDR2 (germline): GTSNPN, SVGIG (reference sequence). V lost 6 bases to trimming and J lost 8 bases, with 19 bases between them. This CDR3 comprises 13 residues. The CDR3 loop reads CACPGPLGGGYTF. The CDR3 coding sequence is TGTGCCTGCCCCGGTCCCCTCGGGGGAGGCTACACCTTC. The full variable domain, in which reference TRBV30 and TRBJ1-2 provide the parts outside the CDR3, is SQTIHQWPATLVQPVGSPLSLECTVEGTSNPNLYWYRQAAGRGLQLLFYSVGIGQISSEVPQNLSASRPQDRQFILSSKKLLLSDSGFYLCACPGPLGGGYTFGSGTRLTVV.

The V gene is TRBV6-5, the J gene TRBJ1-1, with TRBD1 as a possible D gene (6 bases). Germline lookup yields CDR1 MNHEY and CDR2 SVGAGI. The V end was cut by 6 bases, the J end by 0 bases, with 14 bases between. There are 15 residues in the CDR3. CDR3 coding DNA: TGTGCCAGCAGGAAACATACAGGGCTGAACACTGAAGCTTTCTTT. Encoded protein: CASRKHTGLNTEAFF.

For the CDR3, the DNA is TGTGCCAGCAGTTTGGGGGGTGTTACCACTGAAGCTTTCTTT. It specifies CASSLGGVTTEAFF. The chain has TRBV11-2 and TRBJ1-1, with D perhaps matching TRBD1 (5 bases). V lost 6 bases, J lost 4 bases, and 15 bases lay in between. Germline-derived CDR1 and CDR2 are SGHAT and FQNNGV. The CDR3 has 14 residues.

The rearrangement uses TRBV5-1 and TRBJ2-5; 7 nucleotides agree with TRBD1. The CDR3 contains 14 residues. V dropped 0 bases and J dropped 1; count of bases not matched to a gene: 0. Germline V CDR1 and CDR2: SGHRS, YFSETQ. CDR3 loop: CASSLGDSQETQYF. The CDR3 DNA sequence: TGCGCCAGCAGCTTGGGGGACAGCCAAGAGACCCAGTACTTC.

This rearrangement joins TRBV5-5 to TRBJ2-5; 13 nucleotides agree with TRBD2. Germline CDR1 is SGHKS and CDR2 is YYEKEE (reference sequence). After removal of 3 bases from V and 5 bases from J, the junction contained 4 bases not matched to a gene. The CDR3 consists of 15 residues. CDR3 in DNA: TGTGCCAGCAGCTCCCCGACTAGCGGGAGGGAGACCCAGTACTTC. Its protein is CASSSPTSGRETQYF.

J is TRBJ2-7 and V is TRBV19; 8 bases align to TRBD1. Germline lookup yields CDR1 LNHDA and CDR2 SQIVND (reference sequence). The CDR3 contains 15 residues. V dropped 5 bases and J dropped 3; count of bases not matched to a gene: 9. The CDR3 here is CASSQGAGWYYEQYF. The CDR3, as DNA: TGTGCCAGTAGTCAGGGGGCCGGTTGGTACTACGAGCAGTACTTC.

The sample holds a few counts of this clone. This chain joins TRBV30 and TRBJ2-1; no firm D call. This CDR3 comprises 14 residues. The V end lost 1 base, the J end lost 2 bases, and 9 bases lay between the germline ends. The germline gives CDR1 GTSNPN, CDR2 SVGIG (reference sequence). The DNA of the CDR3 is TGTGCCTGGAGTGATGAACTAACCTACAATGAGCAGTTCTTC. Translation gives CAWSDELTYNEQFF.

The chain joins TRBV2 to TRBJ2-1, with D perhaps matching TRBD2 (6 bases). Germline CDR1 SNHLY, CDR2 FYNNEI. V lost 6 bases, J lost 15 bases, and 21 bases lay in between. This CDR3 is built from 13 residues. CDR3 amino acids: CASRPPGRRLGFF. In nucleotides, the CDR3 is TGTGCCAGCAGACCCCCAGGGAGGCGACTTGGGTTCTTC.

CDR3 in amino acids: CASSPRPNRAYGYTF. DNA for the CDR3: TGTGCCAGCAGTCCGCGCCCCAACAGGGCGTATGGCTACACCTTC. The V and J genes are TRBV27 and TRBJ1-2; D is perhaps TRBD1 (6 bases). There are 15 residues in the CDR3. Trimming took off 5 bases at V and 5 bases at J, with 18 bases between the two ends. Germline lookup yields CDR1 MNHEY and CDR2 SMNVEV (reference sequence).

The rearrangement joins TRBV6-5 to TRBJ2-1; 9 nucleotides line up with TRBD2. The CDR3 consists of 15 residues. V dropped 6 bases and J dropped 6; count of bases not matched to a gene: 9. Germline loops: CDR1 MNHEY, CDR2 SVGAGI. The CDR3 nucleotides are TGTGCCAGCAGGCATTCAGCGGGAGGTGGCAATGAGCAGTTCTTC. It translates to CASRHSAGGGNEQFF.

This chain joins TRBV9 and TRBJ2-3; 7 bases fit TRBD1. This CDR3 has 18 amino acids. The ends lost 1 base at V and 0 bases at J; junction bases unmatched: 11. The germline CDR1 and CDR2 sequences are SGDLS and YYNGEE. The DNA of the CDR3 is TGTGCCAGCAGCGTAAAGGGGGCTACTTCCCCTAGCACAGATACGCAGTATTTT. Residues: CASSVKGATSPSTDTQYF.

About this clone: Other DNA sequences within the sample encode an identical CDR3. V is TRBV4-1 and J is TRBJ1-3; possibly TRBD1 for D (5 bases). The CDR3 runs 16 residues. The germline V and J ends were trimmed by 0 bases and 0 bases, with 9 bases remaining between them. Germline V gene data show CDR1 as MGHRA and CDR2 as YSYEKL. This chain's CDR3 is CASSQEGQISGNTIYF. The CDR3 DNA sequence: TGCGCCAGCAGCCAAGAAGGACAAATCTCTGGAAACACCATATATTTT.

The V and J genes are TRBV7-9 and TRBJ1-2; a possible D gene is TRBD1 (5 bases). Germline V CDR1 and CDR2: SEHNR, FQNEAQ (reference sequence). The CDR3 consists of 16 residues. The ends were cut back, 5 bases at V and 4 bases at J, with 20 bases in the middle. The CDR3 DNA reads TGTGCCAGCAGCCAGCCTGGGGCTAGGGCACCCTATGGCTACACCTTC. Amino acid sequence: CASSQPGARAPYGYTF.

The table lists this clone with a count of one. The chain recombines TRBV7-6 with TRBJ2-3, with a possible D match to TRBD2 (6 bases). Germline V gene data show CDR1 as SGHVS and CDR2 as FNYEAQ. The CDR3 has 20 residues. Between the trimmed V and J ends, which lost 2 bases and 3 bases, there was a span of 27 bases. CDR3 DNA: TGTGCCAGCAGCTTAAGGCCTCAACCCCGGGTGGAGGGCGGTACAGATACGCAGTATTTT. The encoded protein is CASSLRPQPRVEGGTDTQYF.

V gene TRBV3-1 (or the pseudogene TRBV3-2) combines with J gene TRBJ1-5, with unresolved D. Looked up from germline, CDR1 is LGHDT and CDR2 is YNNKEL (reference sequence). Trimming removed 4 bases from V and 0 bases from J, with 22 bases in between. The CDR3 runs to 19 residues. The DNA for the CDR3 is TGTGCCAGCAGCCCAGGCCTGAGGAGGGAGGGAGGTAGCAATCAGCCCCAGCATTTT. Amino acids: CASSPGLRREGGSNQPQHF.

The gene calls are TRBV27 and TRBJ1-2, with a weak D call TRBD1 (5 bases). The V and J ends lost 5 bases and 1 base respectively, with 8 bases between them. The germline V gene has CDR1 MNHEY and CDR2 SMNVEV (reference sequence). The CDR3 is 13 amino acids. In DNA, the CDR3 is TGTGCCAGCAGTGCGACAGTTAACTATGGCTACACCTTC. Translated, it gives CASSATVNYGYTF.

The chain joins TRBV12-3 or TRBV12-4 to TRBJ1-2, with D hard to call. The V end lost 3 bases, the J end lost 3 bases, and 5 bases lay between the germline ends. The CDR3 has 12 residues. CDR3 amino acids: CASSFRDYGYTF. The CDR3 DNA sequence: TGTGCCAGCAGTTTCCGGGACTATGGCTACACCTTC.

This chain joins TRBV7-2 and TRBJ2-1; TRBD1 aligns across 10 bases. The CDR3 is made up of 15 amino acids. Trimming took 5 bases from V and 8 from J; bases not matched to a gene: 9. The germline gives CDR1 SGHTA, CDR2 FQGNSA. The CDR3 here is CASSAGQGLFDEQFF. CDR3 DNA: TGTGCCAGCAGCGCGGGACAGGGGTTATTCGATGAGCAGTTCTTC.